The source of this T cell receptor (beta chain) is a study of blood T cell repertoires in COVID-19. At the level of the study: Specimens from acute and convalescent COVID-19 originated in the United States, Italy and Spain. T cells, B-cell-depleted T cells, or PBMCs provided the cDNA or gDNA that served as material.

This CDR3 spans 14 amino acids. The V end was cut by 2 bases, the J end by 6 bases, with 11 bases between. Germline CDR1 and CDR2: SEHNR and FQNEAQ (reference sequence). How the authors handled the data: Estimation of nucleated cell counts relied on the amplification of reference gene primers. TCRdb's copy holds only in-frame clones and misses some; the assay was immunoSEQ multiplex PCR. V and J calls and clone size follow that table, whereas D and trimming were derived from the DNA. The sample contains 250,000 to 350,000 clones, 80% to 95% of which appear only once. The material sequenced was peripheral blood. The origin of this receptor is a woman aged 25 to 39 with COVID-19, enrolled during active disease. This chain links TRBV7-9 with TRBJ1-5; the D is unclear. CDR3 protein: CASSLSGLAQPQHF. CDR3 DNA: TGTGCCAGCAGCTTATCTGGTTTGGCTCAGCCCCAGCATTTT.